One sample yielded the 17 T cell receptor beta chains listed below, sequenced in a study of TIL therapy for anti-PD-1-resistant metastatic lung cancer (dated by TCRdb to 2020 to 2023). Using bias-controlled multiplex PCR with the immunoSEQ v3 hsTCRB kit, the TCR beta CDR3 regions were amplified from genomic DNA. TCRdb obtained this table from immuneACCESS and retained in-frame rearrangements with V and J assigned. These tables miss some clones; where compared with another copy, unresolved V genes account for less than half of the shortfall, and the remainder is unexplained. The sample data list under 65,000 clones, and 80% to 90% of these were observed just once. The ten most abundant clones make up 2.5% to 3.5% of the sample. The sample's time point, from its label and the paper: pre-treatment sample, taken before nivolumab and TIL therapy. The input for sequencing was blood, taken at baseline. The receptors were sampled from a person aged 30 to 80 with non-small cell lung cancer.

V and J are TRBV5-6 and TRBJ2-7; no definite D call. Germline V gives CDR1 SGHDT, CDR2 YYEEEE. CDR3 length: 13 residues. The V end was cut by 2 bases, the J end by 0 bases, with 6 bases between. The CDR3 bases are TGTGCCAGCAGCTTCGACTTCTCCTACGAGCAGTACTTC. It is translated as CASSFDFSYEQYF.

A note on this clone: A read error may produce the germline difference seen at one junction end. The chain has TRBV4-1 and TRBJ2-1; 10 bases align to TRBD1. Germline V gene data show CDR1 as MGHRA and CDR2 as YSYEKL. The CDR3 covers 16 residues. Here the CDR3 reads CASRQGQGSSYNEQFF. As DNA, the CDR3 is TGCGCCAGCCGCCAGGGACAGGGGAGCTCCTACAATGAGCAGTTCTTC.

This chain connects TRBV14 to TRBJ2-3, with D possibly called TRBD1 or TRBD2 (5 bases each). Trimming removed 1 base at V and 2 bases at J, with 13 bases between. This CDR3 contains 16 residues. Germline V lookup: CDR1 SGHDN, CDR2 FVKESK. CDR3 region: CASSQGGSRDTDTQYF. In DNA form, the CDR3 reads TGTGCCAGCAGCCAAGGGGGGAGCCGGGACACAGATACGCAGTATTTT.

Here the CDR3 DNA reads TGTGCCAGCAGCTTGGCCTTGAAGGTTAACACCGGGGAGCTGTTTTTT. It encodes CASSLALKVNTGELFF. V is TRBV5-6 and J is TRBJ2-2; no clear D gene. The V gene's germline CDR1 is SGHDT and CDR2 YYEEEE. V was cut by 0 bases and J by 2 bases, with 11 bases left in between. CDR3 length: 16 amino acids.

The gene calls are TRBV18 and TRBJ1-6; a weak D match, TRBD1 (6 bases). The CDR3 is made up of 13 amino acids. Trimming shortened V by 3 bases and J by 8 bases, and 8 bases separated the two germline ends. Germline-derived CDR1 and CDR2 are KGHSH and LQKENI. CDR3 coding DNA: TGTGCCAGCTCACCCAGGGGTGATTCACCCCTCCACTTT. This gives the protein CASSPRGDSPLHF.

This chain uses TRBV3-1 (or the pseudogene TRBV3-2) with TRBJ1-3; D call uncertain. The CDR3 runs 13 residues. V was pared by 4 bases and J by 4 bases, with 8 bases between. Germline loops: CDR1 LGHDT, CDR2 YNNKEL (reference sequence). The CDR3 bases are TGTGCCAGCAGCCCCCCCGGGGGAAACACCATATATTTT. Amino acids: CASSPPGGNTIYF.

This sequence joins TRBV5-1 and TRBJ1-5; D is unresolved. This CDR3 has 13 residues. V was cut by 0 bases and J by 7 bases, with 8 bases left in between. From germline, CDR1 is SGHRS and CDR2 YFSETQ. CDR3 protein: CASSLDSRQPQHF. As DNA, the CDR3 is TGCGCCAGCAGCTTGGACAGTCGGCAGCCCCAGCATTTT. The whole variable domain, remainder taken from reference TRBV5-1 and TRBJ1-5, is KAGVTQTPRYLIKTRGQQVTLSCSPISGHRSVSWYQQTPGQGLQFLFEYFSETQRNKGNFPGRFSGRQFSNSRSEMNVSTLELGDSALYLCASSLDSRQPQHFGDGTRLSIL.

The chain recombines TRBV30 with TRBJ1-6; D is uncertain. This CDR3 spans 14 amino acids. CDR1 and CDR2 (germline): GTSNPN, SVGIG (reference sequence). V lost 5 bases to trimming and J lost 6 bases, with 14 bases between them. Written as DNA, the CDR3 is TGTGCCTGGCGGAGCACAGCTATTAATTCACCCCTCCACTTT. Translation gives CAWRSTAINSPLHF.

V usage is TRBV30 and J usage is TRBJ1-1, with 8 bases lining up with TRBD1. Germline trimming cut 4 bases from V and 4 bases from J; bases unmatched to any gene: 2. Germline CDR1 GTSNPN, CDR2 SVGIG (reference sequence). The CDR3 runs 12 residues. For the CDR3, the DNA is TGTGCCTGGAACAGGGGGTTCACTGAAGCTTTCTTT. This gives the protein CAWNRGFTEAFF.

This clone has only a few counts. V is TRBV4-1 and J is TRBJ1-5; the D gene is possibly TRBD1 (5 bases). With 1 base removed from V and 5 bases from J, the gap between germline ends came to 18 bases. CDR3 length equals 17 residues. CDR1 MGHRA and CDR2 YSYEKL come from the germline V gene. The DNA for the CDR3 is TGCGCCAGCAGCCAAGCAGAAAGCGTGGGACTCTATCAGCCCCAGCATTTT. Translating it yields CASSQAESVGLYQPQHF.

The chain couples TRBV27 to TRBJ2-3; 11 bases are shared with TRBD2. Germline CDR1 and CDR2: MNHEY and SMNVEV (reference sequence). After removal of 1 base from V and 5 bases from J, the junction contained 8 bases not matched to a gene. The CDR3 consists of 17 residues. The DNA for the CDR3 is TGTGCCAGCAGTTTATGGGCTAGCGGGAGGCTGGAAGATACGCAGTATTTT. Its translation is CASSLWASGRLEDTQYF.

This clone has just a few counts. The chain combines TRBV7-9 with TRBJ2-1, with D perhaps matching TRBD2 (5 bases). Germline V gives CDR1 SEHNR, CDR2 FQNEAQ (reference sequence). With 4 bases removed from V and 7 bases from J, the gap between germline ends came to 8 bases. The CDR3 spans 12 residues. CDR3 coding DNA: TGTGCCAGCAGCTCACTAGTGAATGAGCAGTTCTTC. It codes for CASSSLVNEQFF.

The gene calls are TRBV29-1 and TRBJ1-5; a possible D gene is TRBD1 (5 bases). In germline, CDR1 is SQVTM, CDR2 ANQGSEA. The germline V and J ends were trimmed by 7 bases and 2 bases, with 12 bases remaining between them. The CDR3 is made up of 13 amino acids. This CDR3 is CSAGTYGNQPQHF. CDR3 DNA: TGCAGCGCCGGGACTTACGGCAATCAGCCCCAGCATTTT. The complete variable domain, with remaining parts taken from reference TRBV29-1 and TRBJ1-5, reads SAVISQKPSRDICQRGTSLTIQCQVDSQVTMMFWYRQQPGQSLTLIATANQGSEATYESGFVIDKFPISRPNLTFSTLTVSNMSPEDSSIYLCSAGTYGNQPQHFGDGTRLSIL.

V gene TRBV12-3 or TRBV12-4 combines with J gene TRBJ1-4, with 7 positions matching TRBD1. V was clipped by 6 bases and J by 7 bases; unmatched bases: 2. The CDR3 has 12 amino acids. CDR3 DNA: TGTGCCAGCAGCCGACAGGGTGAAAAACTGTTTTTT. Protein product: CASSRQGEKLFF.

A few counts support this clone. J is TRBJ1-6 and V is TRBV10-3; D possibly corresponds to TRBD1 (5 bases). V lost 8 bases to trimming and J lost 6 bases, with 11 bases between them. The CDR3 extends over 13 amino acids. Per germline, CDR1 ENHRY and CDR2 SYGVKD. Here the CDR3 DNA reads TGTGCCATCGGCAGGGAAATTAATTCACCCCTCCACTTT. It specifies CAIGREINSPLHF.

The V and J genes are TRBV28 and TRBJ1-5, with 7 bases identical to TRBD1. The CDR3 extends over 13 amino acids. J gave up 0 bases and V 8 bases, and 1 base lay outside the gene matches. Germline V gene sequence: CDR1 MDHEN, CDR2 SYDVKM. The chain's CDR3 is CASGTDSNQPQHF. DNA of the CDR3: TGTGCCAGCGGGACAGATAGCAATCAGCCCCAGCATTTT.

V and J are TRBV30 and TRBJ1-2, with TRBD1 as a possible D gene (6 bases). Germline assignment: CDR1 GTSNPN and CDR2 SVGIG (reference sequence). This CDR3 has 13 residues. Trimming shortened V by 2 bases and J by 6 bases, and 13 bases separated the two germline ends. The CDR3 DNA is TGTGCCTGGAGTCTTCAGGGGTGGAATGGCTACACCTTC. Protein sequence: CAWSLQGWNGYTF.